This T cell receptor beta chain came from a study of T cells after yellow fever vaccination (dated by TCRdb to the late 2010s). Regarding the study in general: The SMART-Seq v4 Ultra Low Input RNA kit was used to prepare libraries from fractions with low cell numbers. Bulk TCR alpha and beta repertoires were sequenced longitudinally to track T-cell clones before and after primary and booster YFV17D yellow fever vaccination. Two healthy male donors, one aged 18 to 29 and one aged 30 to 40 years, made up the cohort. Blood samples were taken at several timepoints before and after primary and secondary immunization, and bulk PBMC replicates and cell subsets were isolated. What the authors observed across the whole study: FACS-sorted repertoires could contain abundant contaminating clonotypes from the bulk population, so computational filtering was required. The study included only a couple of donors, which limits how far the findings can be generalized. Compared with the primary T-cell response, the secondary T-cell response was weaker but faster, peaking on day 5 rather than day 15. A small fraction of clonotypes showed up in both the CD4 and CD8 compartments, probably as a result of convergent recombination. Most clones expanded after primary vaccination (about 96% of CD4 and roughly 91% of CD8) were re-detected after the booster, suggesting that broad memory maintenance occurred.

In its sample, this clonotype was seen a few times. Its antigen is not yet known. Base qualities were left out, and no much larger clone turns up one base away. The sample's treatment or condition label is to be understood as: live attenuated yellow fever vaccine strain. A standard Ficoll-Paque protocol was used to isolate PBMCs from peripheral blood. CD4 and CD8 T-cell fractions were isolated with Dynabeads CD4 and CD8 positive selection kits. TriZol was used to extract RNA from bulk PBMCs, from CD4 and CD8 fractions, and from dextramer-positive and dextramer-negative fractions. As encoded in the germline V gene, CDR1 is SGHTA while CDR2 is FQGNSA. From its cysteine to its phenylalanine, the CDR3 spans 14 amino acids. Only the CDR3 DNA is retained, 42 bases long and in frame from the first base. After removal of 6 bases from V and 3 bases from J, the junction retains 8 bases not matched to a gene.

Synthesis of TCR cDNA relied on 5'RACE template switching, a step that introduced a universal primer site along with unique molecular identifiers. cDNA synthesis was primed from both the TCR alpha and TCR beta constant segments. Two PCR steps were used to amplify libraries, with sample barcodes and sequencing adapters being added in the second step. Sequencing of libraries was done on Illumina HiSeq 2500 (2x100 bp) or NovaSeq (2x150 bp). The authors processed their data as follows. MIGEC handled demultiplexing of reads and collapsing into UMI consensus sequences, while MiXCR performed V(D)J alignment. Using edgeR on replicate PBMC samples, clonotypes were called vaccine-responding if FDR was below 0.01 and the log2 fold change was above 5 up to day 15. Each bulk clonotype was labeled CD4 or CD8 based on which sequenced repertoire, CD4 or CD8, contained the clonotype at higher abundance. TCRdb itself trimmed the public reads at Q25 with fastp, ran MiXCR and retained productive beta chains. One record per CDR3 amino acid sequence lists the most common genes and DNA. The V and J calls and clone size come from TCRdb's table, not from the authors' own analysis. For this sample the table gives around 250,000 distinct CDR3 sequences, of which 6.9% were detected only once. The top ten clonotypes cover about 0.85% of the sample.

This receptor was obtained from a man aged 30-40 years who received the YFV17D yellow fever vaccine. The sample here was CD4+ T cells sorted from PBMCs, taken 15 days after the yellow fever booster vaccination. Rearrangement joined TRBV7-2 to TRBJ2-7; 7 middle bases align to TRBD1. The CDR3 loop reads CASSSNRGSYEQYF. The nucleotides are TGTGCCAGCAGTTCCAACAGGGGAAGCTACGAGCAGTACTTC.